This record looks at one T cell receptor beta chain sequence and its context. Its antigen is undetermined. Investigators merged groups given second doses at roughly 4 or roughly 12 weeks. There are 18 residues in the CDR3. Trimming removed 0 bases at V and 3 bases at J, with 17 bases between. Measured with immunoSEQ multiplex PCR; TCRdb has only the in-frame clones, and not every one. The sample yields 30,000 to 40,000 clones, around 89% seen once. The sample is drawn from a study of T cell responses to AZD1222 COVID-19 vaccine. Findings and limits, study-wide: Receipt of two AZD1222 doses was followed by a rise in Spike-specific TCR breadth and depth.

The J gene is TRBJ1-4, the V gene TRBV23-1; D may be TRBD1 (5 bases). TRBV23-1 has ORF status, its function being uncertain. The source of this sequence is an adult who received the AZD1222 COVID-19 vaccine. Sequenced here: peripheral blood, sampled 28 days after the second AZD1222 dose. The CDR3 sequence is CASSQSGVMGEANEKLFF. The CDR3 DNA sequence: TGCGCCAGCAGTCAATCGGGGGTAATGGGGGAGGCTAATGAAAAACTGTTTTTT.